The rows below give T cell receptor beta chains drawn from one sample of a study of T cell responses to AZD1222 COVID-19 vaccine. Profiling relied on immunoSEQ multiplex PCR, and the TCRdb table lists in-frame clones only, not all of them. The sample consists of tens of thousands of clones, roughly 90% of them appearing once. The sample consisted of peripheral blood, taken on day 0 of AZD1222 vaccination. All receptors derive from an adult in good health. The CDR3 runs from the conserved cysteine through the conserved F or W. Fields, in order: CDR3 DNA, CDR3 protein, clone size, D gene, V gene, J gene. The D gene is left open where the match is weak. Clone size is shown for a subset of rows, as once, few, many or a class of expanded clone.

CDR3nt: TGTGCCAGTAGTATCAGGGAACTGGGGACCGGGGAGCTGTTTTTT; CDR3aa: CASSIRELGTGELFF; abundance: -; d_gene: -; v_gene: TRBV19; j_gene: TRBJ2-2
CDR3nt: TGTGCCAGCAGCAAAGCGATGGATCCCGGAGTATATGGCTACACCTTC; CDR3aa: CASSKAMDPGVYGYTF; abundance: -; d_gene: -; v_gene: TRBV21-1; j_gene: TRBJ1-2
CDR3nt: TGTGCCAGCAGCTTTCGGGGGAGCGCCGATGAAAAACTGTTTTTT; CDR3aa: CASSFRGSADEKLFF; abundance: few; d_gene: -; v_gene: TRBV7-9; j_gene: TRBJ1-4
CDR3nt: TGTGCCAGCAGCCGCAGGGAATCAGGAAACACCATATATTTT; CDR3aa: CASSRRESGNTIYF; abundance: -; d_gene: -; v_gene: TRBV5-8; j_gene: TRBJ1-3
CDR3nt: TGCGCCAGCAGCCAACTATGGGGCGGGACAGGGGGCTTTGACTATGGCTACACCTTC; CDR3aa: CASSQLWGGTGGFDYGYTF; abundance: -; d_gene: TRBD1; v_gene: TRBV4-1; j_gene: TRBJ1-2
CDR3nt: TGTGCCAGCAGTGCCTCAGCGGGGGGGCTGCGCGGTCAGGACGGGGAGCTGTTTTTT; CDR3aa: CASSASAGGLRGQDGELFF; abundance: -; d_gene: TRBD2; v_gene: TRBV6-2/TRBV6-3; j_gene: TRBJ2-2
CDR3nt: TGCGCCAGCAGCCCTTACTTACAGGGGGCGGGCACCGGGGAGCTGTTTTTT; CDR3aa: CASSPYLQGAGTGELFF; abundance: -; d_gene: TRBD1; v_gene: TRBV4-1; j_gene: TRBJ2-2
CDR3nt: TGTGCCAGCTCACCCCACGTTGGGGGGCGGACAGGAAACATTCAGTACTTC; CDR3aa: CASSPHVGGRTGNIQYF; abundance: -; d_gene: -; v_gene: TRBV18; j_gene: TRBJ2-4
CDR3nt: TGTGCCAGCAGTTTGAATAGCAATCAGCCCCAGCATTTT; CDR3aa: CASSLNSNQPQHF; abundance: -; d_gene: -; v_gene: TRBV12-3/TRBV12-4; j_gene: TRBJ1-5
CDR3nt: TGTGCCAGCAGCTTGGTTCCAGGGGGACTTATATCGAACACCGGGGAGCTGTTTTTT; CDR3aa: CASSLVPGGLISNTGELFF; abundance: -; d_gene: -; v_gene: TRBV11-3; j_gene: TRBJ2-2
CDR3nt: TGTGCCATCAGTGATGGCAGGGCAACTGAAGCTTTCTTT; CDR3aa: CAISDGRATEAFF; abundance: -; d_gene: -; v_gene: TRBV10-3; j_gene: TRBJ1-1
CDR3nt: TGTGCCAGCAGCTTTGGTGAGCAGTTCTTC; CDR3aa: CASSFGEQFF; abundance: -; d_gene: -; v_gene: TRBV11-2; j_gene: TRBJ2-1
CDR3nt: TGTGCCAGCAGGGGGGACAGCGAAGCTTTCTTT; CDR3aa: CASRGDSEAFF; abundance: -; d_gene: TRBD1; v_gene: TRBV2; j_gene: TRBJ1-1
CDR3nt: TGTGCCAGCAGCTTAGACCGAACTAGCGGGGGGAATAATGAGCAGTTCTTC; CDR3aa: CASSLDRTSGGNNEQFF; abundance: -; d_gene: TRBD2; v_gene: TRBV7-2; j_gene: TRBJ2-1
CDR3nt: TGTGCCAGCAGACGTACTAGCGGAGTTCAAGAGACCCAGTACTTC; CDR3aa: CASRRTSGVQETQYF; abundance: -; d_gene: TRBD2; v_gene: TRBV7-2; j_gene: TRBJ2-5
CDR3nt: TGTGCCAGCAGCCGGGGTCGGGCGGGGGGCGCAGGAGAGACCCAGTACTTC; CDR3aa: CASSRGRAGGAGETQYF; abundance: -; d_gene: TRBD2; v_gene: TRBV5-4; j_gene: TRBJ2-5